This section outlines one T cell receptor beta chain sequence together with its context. This sample stems from a study of blood T cell repertoires in COVID-19. Study overall: Researchers got acute and convalescent COVID-19 samples from the United States, Italy and Spain. The cDNA or gDNA used as material had been derived from T cells, B-cell-depleted T cells, or PBMCs.

Germline-derived CDR1 and CDR2 are LGHDT and YNNKEL (reference sequence). The V end lost 0 bases, the J end lost 7 bases, and 9 bases lay between the germline ends. The CDR3 runs to 13 residues. Per the original methods: Cell counts per sample came from amplifying reference gene primers. The repertoire was sequenced with immunoSEQ multiplex PCR; TCRdb's copy has only in-frame clones and lacks some. V and J calls and clone size are given by that table; D and trimming were obtained from the DNA. The table lists about 330,000 clones, roughly 90% of them singletons. The chain has TRBV3-1 (or the pseudogene TRBV3-2) and TRBJ2-5; D is uncertain. Sequencing used peripheral blood. This clonotype originated in a woman between 50 and 59 years old with active or convalescent COVID-19. The CDR3 DNA sequence: TGTGCCAGCAGCCAAGACCGATCGGGGACCCAGTACTTC. Amino acids: CASSQDRSGTQYF.